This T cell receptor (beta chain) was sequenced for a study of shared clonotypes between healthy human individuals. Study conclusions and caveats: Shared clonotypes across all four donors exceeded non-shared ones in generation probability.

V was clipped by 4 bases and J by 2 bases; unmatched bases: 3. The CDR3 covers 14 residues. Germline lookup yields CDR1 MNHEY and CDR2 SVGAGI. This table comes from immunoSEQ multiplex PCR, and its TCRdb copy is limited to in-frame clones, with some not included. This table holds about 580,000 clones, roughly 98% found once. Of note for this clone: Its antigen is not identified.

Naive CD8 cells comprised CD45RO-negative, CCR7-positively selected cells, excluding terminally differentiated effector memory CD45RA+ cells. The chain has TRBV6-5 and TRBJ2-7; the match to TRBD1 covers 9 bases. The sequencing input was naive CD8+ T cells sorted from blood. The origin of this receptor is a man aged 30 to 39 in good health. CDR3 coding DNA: TGTGCCAGCAGTTCCCGGGACAGGGCCTACGAGCAGTACTTC. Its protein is CASSSRDRAYEQYF.